This passage covers 4 T cell receptor beta chains from one sample sequenced in a study of cytomegalovirus exposure and HLA in healthy donors. The PCR was carried out with 60 Vbeta primers and 13 Jbeta primers. Assay used: immunoSEQ multiplex PCR; TCRdb lists only in-frame clones, some missing. The sample records some 120,000 clones, roughly 80% being singletons. Material for sequencing was PBMCs. The receptors shown here come from a man younger than 35 in good health and CMV-seronegative.

This chain uses TRBV27 with TRBJ2-7; D might be TRBD1 (5 bases). Between the trimmed V and J ends, which lost 6 bases and 3 bases, there was a span of 18 bases. This CDR3 contains 15 residues. Germline lookup yields CDR1 MNHEY and CDR2 SMNVEV (reference sequence). Here the CDR3 reads CASSQMGPTNYEQYF. CDR3 coding DNA: TGTGCCAGCAGCCAAATGGGGCCGACGAACTACGAGCAGTACTTC.

The V call is TRBV29-1, the J call TRBJ1-2; 7 bases are shared with TRBD1. V was pared by 7 bases and J by 8 bases, with 13 bases of the junction left unmatched. This CDR3 is 13 amino acids long. From germline, CDR1 is SQVTM and CDR2 ANQGSEA. CDR3 coding DNA: TGCAGCGCCGGGACAGTTCAAAAGGAGGGCTACACCTTC. This sequence encodes CSAGTVQKEGYTF.

The chain joins TRBV7-2 to TRBJ2-1; possible D gene TRBD2, 7 bases. The V gene's germline CDR1 is SGHTA and CDR2 FQGNSA. The CDR3 length is 15 residues. The V and J ends lost 2 bases and 7 bases respectively, with 15 bases between them. The CDR3 region has the DNA TGTGCCAGCAGCTTAATGTCTGGGGGGGCGAATGAGCAGTTCTTC. Protein product: CASSLMSGGANEQFF.

V is TRBV13 and J is TRBJ1-3; D is possibly TRBD1 (5 bases). CDR3 length: 15 residues. V was trimmed by 2 bases and J by 7 bases, leaving 15 bases between them. Germline CDR1 is PRHDT and CDR2 is FYEKMQ (reference sequence). The CDR3 coding sequence is TGTGCCAGCAGCTTAAAGTCAACCAAGGGGAACACCATATATTTT. Translation gives CASSLKSTKGNTIYF.